This T cell receptor beta chain stems from a study of blood T cell repertoires in COVID-19 (dated by TCRdb to about 2020). Turning to the overall study: The collaborator samples originated in the United States, Italy and Spain and spanned the acute and convalescent phases of COVID-19. The samples were drawn from two sources: the first 160 participants of the ongoing ImmuneRACE study, and 1,000 to 1,500 subjects contributed by 6 global collaborators. Sample metadata almost always included a de-identified subject ID, COVID-19 status, age in years and sex. Deeply sampled blood TCRbeta repertoires from subjects exposed to, actively infected with, or recovered from COVID-19 were included in the dataset. The repertoires were released in a freely available public database intended as a resource for research on the immune response to SARS-CoV-2. The material from the prospective study consisted of cDNA or gDNA derived from T cells, B-cell-depleted T cells, or PBMCs. HLA class I and class II types, where available, came from metadata supplied by the sample provider rather than from assay-based typing.

TCRbeta CDR3 regions were amplified from genomic DNA using the immunoSEQ Assay, a bias-controlled multiplex PCR. The source study handled its data this way. Within the assay, amplification of reference gene primers was used to estimate how many nucleated cells each sample contained. To quantify the absolute abundance of each unique TCRbeta CDR3 rearrangement, sequence reads were collapsed and filtered. Productive Simpson clonality was computed per sample as the square root of Simpson's diversity index over productive rearrangements. The table comes from immuneACCESS by way of TCRdb, which keeps in-frame sequences with V and J called. Part of the clones is missing from these tables; in studies checked, under half for an unresolved V gene and the rest for unknown reasons. D and trimming come from the DNA, and the V and J calls and clone size come from that table. This sample has tens of thousands of clones in its table, and 75% to 90% of those were observed once. The ten top clones hold 18% of the sample.

Overall study results and their limits: Clinical and demographic metadata were provided uncurated, with the amount varying by source and participant.

One collaborating source in Seattle enrolled patients during active infection and followed them longitudinally through the course of disease. The collaborating institutions used their own protocols to collect whole blood in K2EDTA tubes. For TCRbeta analysis, collaborators shipped samples as frozen whole blood, isolated PBMCs, or DNA extracted from either of those sample types. On this clone: The target of this receptor is not known. The input lacks base qualities; no much larger clone sits a single base away.

From the cysteine through the phenylalanine, the CDR3 covers 14 amino acids. Solely the CDR3 DNA is kept, with 42 bases framed from the first base. Ends trimmed: V by 6 bases, J by 12 bases; bases unmatched to a gene: 12. The CDR1 and CDR2 encoded by the germline V gene are MGHDK and SYGVNS. Sequencing used peripheral blood. The receptor's source is a woman aged 55-75 years with COVID-19, enrolled during active disease. The chain employs TRBV25-1 and TRBJ2-1; 9 nucleotides in the junction match TRBD2. The sequenced DNA is TGTGCCAGCAGGGGCGGGTTAGCGGGAGAACGGCAGTTCTTC. Its amino acids are CASRGGLAGERQFF.